This TCR beta chain was identified during a study of blood T cell repertoires in COVID-19. Method: immunoSEQ multiplex PCR; TCRdb's copy keeps in-frame clones and lacks some. The data hold 180,000 or so clones, with 80% to 85% observed a single time. The study drew participants aged about 18 to 90 years from 20 to 30 US areas. Recovery among Cohort 3 donors was established by two negative PCRs, clearance, or symptom resolution. Germline CDR1 MNHEY, CDR2 SMNVEV (reference sequence). Trimming shortened V by 2 bases and J by 1 base, and 11 bases separated the two germline ends. There are 15 residues in the CDR3.

The chain has TRBV27 and TRBJ1-2; tentatively, D is TRBD1 (6 bases). The receptor's source is a woman in her sixties or seventies who had recovered from COVID-19. Sequencing input: PBMCs or T cells enriched from blood (not recorded which). This CDR3 is CASSLTGLGNYGYTF. CDR3 coding DNA: TGTGCCAGCAGTTTAACAGGGTTAGGTAACTATGGCTACACCTTC.